The 27 T cell receptor beta chains given below trace back to one sample, sequenced in a study of OX40 agonist ivuxolimab in advanced cancers. Libraries came from the immunoSEQ multiplex PCR assay. Not all clones reach the TCRdb copy of this immuneACCESS table, which keeps in-frame sequences only. Checked studies attribute under half of the gap to unresolved V genes and leave the rest unexplained. The sample table contains approximately 43,000 clones; only one count was recorded for around 90% of them. The ten largest clonotypes hold roughly 0.53% of the sample. Source: CD4+ or CD8+ T cells sorted from blood, taken in a trial of the OX40 agonist ivuxolimab. These TCRs come from an adult with an advanced solid tumor such as melanoma, head and neck, liver or kidney cancer.

The rearrangement links TRBV18 to TRBJ1-4; D gene unclear. The CDR3 is 15 residues long. V was clipped by 5 bases and J by 2 bases, with 12 bases between them. CDR1 and CDR2 from the germline V gene are KGHSH and LQKENI. CDR3 nucleotide sequence: TGTGCCAGCTCAGAAAACCGCGGCACTAATGAAAAACTGTTTTTT. Protein sequence: CASSENRGTNEKLFF.

The V and J genes are TRBV6-1 and TRBJ1-5, with unresolved D. The V end was cut by 3 bases, the J end by 0 bases, with 12 bases between. CDR3 size: 16 residues. CDR1 and CDR2 (germline): MNHNS, SASEGT. CDR3 in DNA: TGTGCCAGCAGTGATTGGAGAATGATTAGCAATCAGCCCCAGCATTTT. As protein: CASSDWRMISNQPQHF.

The rearrangement joins TRBV10-3 to TRBJ1-2; 8 bases align to TRBD1. The germline CDR1 and CDR2 sequences are ENHRY and SYGVKD. The CDR3 length is 17 residues. V lost 3 bases and J lost 0; bases outside the gene matches: 9. CDR3 amino acids: CAISEWGQDAANYGYTF. The CDR3 DNA reads TGTGCCATCAGTGAATGGGGACAGGACGCCGCTAACTATGGCTACACCTTC.

V and J are TRBV4-1 and TRBJ2-7, with 8 bases matching TRBD1. Germline trimming cut 4 bases from V and 7 bases from J; bases unmatched to any gene: 9. The CDR3 loop spans 14 amino acids. Germline CDR1 MGHRA, CDR2 YSYEKL. Here the CDR3 reads CASSRRTGQGEQYF. In DNA, the CDR3 is TGCGCCAGCAGCCGGAGGACAGGGCAAGGGGAGCAGTACTTC.

This chain uses TRBV4-3 with TRBJ2-1, with D perhaps TRBD1 (5 bases). Looked up from germline, CDR1 is LGHNA and CDR2 is YSLEER. Trimming took off 0 bases at V and 3 bases at J, with 12 bases between the two ends. The CDR3 contains 16 residues. The CDR3 bases are TGCGCCAGCAGCCAAGAATTTGGACACATCTACAATGAGCAGTTCTTC. Translating it yields CASSQEFGHIYNEQFF.

The gene calls are TRBV23-1 and TRBJ1-1; D not resolved. TRBV23-1 has ORF status, its function being uncertain. This CDR3 has 13 amino acids. The V end lost 3 bases, the J end lost 6 bases, and 11 bases lay between the germline ends. Here the CDR3 DNA reads TGCGCCAGCAGTCAGAAGTATTTTGCTGAAGCTTTCTTT. As protein: CASSQKYFAEAFF.

V gene TRBV5-6 combines with J gene TRBJ2-2, with D perhaps matching TRBD1 or TRBD2 (5 bases each). V was clipped by 0 bases and J by 2 bases, with 14 bases between them. Germline CDR1 is SGHDT and CDR2 is YYEEEE. The CDR3 loop spans 17 amino acids. The CDR3 sequence is CASSLGRETLNTGELFF. CDR3 DNA sequence: TGTGCCAGCAGCTTGGGCAGGGAGACCCTTAACACCGGGGAGCTGTTTTTT.

This chain links TRBV9 with TRBJ2-7; a weak D match, TRBD2 (5 bases). V was trimmed by 4 bases and J by 8 bases, leaving 13 bases between them. Germline-derived CDR1 and CDR2 are SGDLS and YYNGEE. This CDR3 is 12 amino acids long. This chain's CDR3 is CASSPSTGKQYF. The CDR3 DNA reads TGTGCCAGCAGCCCCTCGACCGGGAAGCAGTACTTC.

With regard to this clone: A read error may produce the germline difference seen at one junction end. This chain links TRBV7-7 with TRBJ2-2; D unresolved. This CDR3 contains 16 residues. Germline V gene data show CDR1 as SSHAT and CDR2 as FNYEAQ (reference sequence). The CDR3 DNA sequence: TGTGCTAGCAGCCCTCTTTCCCTAACGAACACCGGGGAGCTGTTTTTT. Translation: CASSPLSLTNTGELFF. The full variable domain, its missing parts supplied by reference TRBV7-7 and TRBJ2-2, is GAGVSQSPRYKVTKRGQDVTLRCDPISSHATLYWYQQALGQGPEFLTYFNYEAQPDKSGLPSDRFSAERPEGSISTLTIQRTEQRDSAMYRCASSPLSLTNTGELFFGEGSRLTVL.

The V and J genes are TRBV5-5 and TRBJ1-1; D is possibly TRBD1 (5 bases). This CDR3 is built from 14 residues. Germline assignment: CDR1 SGHKS and CDR2 YYEKEE (reference sequence). V dropped 4 bases and J dropped 5 bases, with 15 bases sitting between them. CDR3: CASSALRGVTEAFF. The CDR3 DNA reads TGTGCCAGCAGCGCCCTAAGGGGAGTGACTGAAGCTTTCTTT.

This clone was seen just once. V and J are TRBV4-3 and TRBJ1-6; TRBD1 might be the D (6 bases). The CDR3 sequence is 14 residues long. The germline V gene encodes CDR1 LGHNA and CDR2 YSLEER. V lost 5 bases, J lost 6 bases, and 11 bases lay in between. Here the CDR3 reads CASSFDRSNSPLHF. The CDR3 DNA sequence: TGCGCCAGCAGCTTTGACAGGAGTAATTCACCCCTCCACTTT.

The chain employs TRBV30 and TRBJ1-2; D is undetermined. V was clipped by 2 bases and J by 4 bases, with 11 bases between them. Germline loops: CDR1 GTSNPN, CDR2 SVGIG (reference sequence). CDR3 size: 13 residues. CDR3 sequence reads: CAWSTGAAYGYTF. CDR3 DNA: TGTGCCTGGAGTACGGGAGCAGCCTATGGCTACACCTTC.

This sequence joins TRBV5-4 and TRBJ2-1; 12 bases align to TRBD1. The ends lost 4 bases at V and 6 bases at J; junction bases unmatched: 5. The germline V gene encodes CDR1 SGHNT and CDR2 YYREEE (reference sequence). There are 15 residues in the CDR3. The CDR3 here is CASSRDRGPLNEQFF. The CDR3 DNA follows: TGTGCCAGCAGCAGGGACAGGGGGCCACTCAATGAGCAGTTCTTC.

This chain connects TRBV2 to TRBJ2-3; D gene ambiguous. The CDR3 is 14 amino acids. Per germline, CDR1 SNHLY and CDR2 FYNNEI. V was clipped by 8 bases and J by 0 bases, with 12 bases between them. The CDR3 protein is CASGPTPSTDTQYF. The CDR3 DNA reads as TGTGCCAGCGGCCCCACACCCAGCACAGATACGCAGTATTTT.

This chain joins TRBV7-2 and TRBJ1-4; D call uncertain. CDR1 is SGHTA, CDR2 FQGNSA, per germline. Trimming removed 1 base at V and 8 bases at J, with 17 bases between. The CDR3 runs 16 residues. The CDR3 bases are TGTGCCAGCAGCTTAGGGTACAGTTCTTTGGAGGAAAAACTGTTTTTT. It specifies CASSLGYSSLEEKLFF.

V usage is TRBV11-3 and J usage is TRBJ2-1; 9 bases line up with TRBD2. Germline CDR1 and CDR2: SGHNT and YENEEA. V dropped 0 bases and J dropped 6; count of bases not matched to a gene: 6. There are 16 residues in the CDR3. The CDR3 reads CASSLDAPSGANEQFF. For the CDR3, the DNA is TGTGCCAGCAGCTTAGATGCGCCTAGCGGGGCCAATGAGCAGTTCTTC.

V usage is TRBV6-6 and J usage is TRBJ1-5; possible D gene TRBD1, 5 bases. Deletions cut 7 bases from V and 3 bases from J, with 13 bases between. Germline-derived CDR1 and CDR2 are MNHNY and SVGAGI (reference sequence). This CDR3 has 14 amino acids. Here the CDR3 DNA reads TGTGCCAGCACTAATAAGGGACTCAATCAGCCCCAGCATTTT. As protein: CASTNKGLNQPQHF.

This chain joins TRBV5-1 and TRBJ2-7; 9 nucleotides line up with TRBD2. This CDR3 comprises 15 residues. The V gene end was trimmed by 0 bases and the J gene end by 4 bases; junction bases not matched to a gene: 5. Germline assignment: CDR1 SGHRS and CDR2 YFSETQ. The CDR3 region has the DNA TGCGCCAGCAGCTTGGTGGGCGGGGGGGCTTACGAGCAGTACTTC. This encodes CASSLVGGGAYEQYF.

The chain couples TRBV15 to TRBJ1-2; a possible D gene is TRBD1 (6 bases). CDR3 size: 14 residues. Trimming shortened V by 5 bases and J by 2 bases, and 12 bases separated the two germline ends. In germline, CDR1 is LNHNV, CDR2 YYDKDF (reference sequence). Here the CDR3 DNA reads TGTGCCACCAGCCTATACAGGGAAAACTATGGCTACACCTTC. It yields the protein CATSLYRENYGYTF.

The chain employs TRBV18 and TRBJ2-7, with TRBD1 matching over 8 bases. The CDR3 is made up of 13 amino acids. J was trimmed by 6 bases and V by 3 bases; bases with no gene match: 4. Germline CDR1 and CDR2: KGHSH and LQKENI. The DNA for the CDR3 is TGTGCCAGCTCACCCGGGACAGGCCGCGAGCAGTACTTC. Amino acids: CASSPGTGREQYF.

The chain recombines TRBV4-3 with TRBJ2-5, with D unresolved. V was pared by 0 bases and J by 4 bases, with 6 bases between. Germline loops: CDR1 LGHNA, CDR2 YSLEER. This CDR3 has 13 residues. CDR3 sequence: CASSQELRETQYF. The CDR3 coding sequence is TGCGCCAGCAGCCAAGAGTTACGAGAGACCCAGTACTTC.

This sequence joins TRBV7-3 and TRBJ1-3; no definite D call. The CDR3 extends over 14 amino acids. Germline lookup yields CDR1 SGHTA and CDR2 FQGTGA. V was clipped by 2 bases and J by 4 bases, with 9 bases between them. CDR3 bases: TGTGCCAGCAGCTTAGCGGGCGCCGGAAACACCATATATTTT. Translated, it gives CASSLAGAGNTIYF.

The rearrangement uses TRBV11-2 and TRBJ1-5, with TRBD1 as a possible D gene (6 bases). The CDR3 totals 15 residues. The V and J ends lost 5 bases and 8 bases respectively, with 19 bases between them. CDR1 is SGHAT, CDR2 FQNNGV, per germline. The CDR3 DNA follows: TGTGCCAGCAGCCCCAGGGGCTGGTTAGGAGAGCCCCAGCATTTT. Its translation: CASSPRGWLGEPQHF.

The rearrangement links TRBV9 to TRBJ2-2; no firm D call. V was trimmed by 1 base and J by 0 bases, leaving 4 bases between them. Germline CDR1 and CDR2: SGDLS and YYNGEE. The CDR3 loop spans 14 amino acids. The CDR3 loop reads CASSVMANTGELFF. CDR3 nucleotides: TGTGCCAGCAGCGTAATGGCGAACACCGGGGAGCTGTTTTTT.

The V gene is TRBV7-2, the J gene TRBJ1-4, with 7 positions matching TRBD1. This CDR3 has 13 amino acids. Trimming removed 5 bases from V and 8 bases from J; junction bases left unmatched: 5. Per germline, CDR1 SGHTA and CDR2 FQGNSA. The CDR3 loop reads CASSRNRGEKLFF. CDR3 DNA sequence: TGTGCCAGCAGCCGCAACAGGGGCGAAAAACTGTTTTTT.

The chain joins TRBV7-9 to TRBJ2-3, with TRBD1 matching over 8 bases. The germline V gene has CDR1 SEHNR and CDR2 FQNEAQ (reference sequence). Germline trimming cut 2 bases from V and 2 bases from J; bases unmatched to any gene: 3. The CDR3 length is 15 residues. The CDR3 here is CASSLFQGATDTQYF. CDR3 DNA: TGTGCCAGCAGCTTATTCCAGGGGGCCACAGATACGCAGTATTTT.

The chain joins TRBV6-6 to TRBJ1-6, with D possibly being TRBD1 (6 bases). Trimming removed 0 bases from V and 9 bases from J, with 12 bases in between. The CDR3 spans 15 residues. Germline V lookup: CDR1 MNHNY, CDR2 SVGAGI (reference sequence). The CDR3 DNA reads as TGTGCCAGCAGTTACTCGGGGGGGCAGAGTTCACCCCTCCACTTT. Its translation: CASSYSGGQSSPLHF.